This T cell receptor beta chain was sequenced in a study of regulatory T cells in long-lasting Graves disease (dated by TCRdb to the early 2020s). Study-level background: Newly diagnosed Graves' disease patients had taken antithyroid drugs for less than 3 months. Persistent Graves' disease patients were compared with newly diagnosed Graves' disease patients by peripheral blood TCR sequencing and RNA sequencing. The study was registered as a clinical trial and conducted in China. A total of around 35 samples underwent TCR sequencing: about 13 from persistent and some 20 from newly diagnosed Graves' disease patients.

The germline ends are 10 bases apart after V is trimmed by 3 bases and J by 7 bases. From a lookup of the germline V gene, CDR1 and CDR2 are WSHSY and SAAADI. The CDR3 runs 13 residues from the cysteine to the phenylalanine. Only the CDR3 region is kept as DNA, spanning 39 bases read in frame from base 1. Broader findings and caveats from the paper: TRBV28, TRBJ1-2 and TRBJ2-5 were preferentially used in persistent disease, while TRBV20-1 and TRBJ2-1 were favored in newly diagnosed disease. Patients with persistent disease shared more public clonotypes (around 2,500) than newly diagnosed patients did (nearly 1,000). Peripheral blood alone was examined, since thyroid tissue, which constituted the primary lesion, could not be accessed. As a limitation, the authors acknowledged that the small sample size may reduce accuracy. Sequencing and analysis were restricted to the TCR beta chain. Compared with newly diagnosed patients, patients with persistent Graves' disease had lower TCR Shannon entropy and fewer highly expanded clones, which suggests clonal expansion.

According to the study, the label for this sample's time point signals: newly diagnosed GD, antithyroid drugs for less than 3 months. RNA was extracted from PBMCs in TRIzol for both TCR sequencing and RNA sequencing. The diagnosis of Graves' disease followed American Thyroid Association guidelines. The patients came from an endocrinology department in Xi'an, China. Each patient gave 7 to 9.5 milliliters of peripheral blood, collected in an EDTA anticoagulant tube. Ficoll Paque Plus density gradient separation was used to isolate PBMCs, and no further T cell sorting was performed. An Agilent 2100 Bioanalyzer and agarose gel were used to assess RNA quality, and a NanoDrop 2000 was used to measure RNA concentration. This clonotype was observed many times. Its recognized antigen is unknown. No per-base quality is available; no much larger clone lies one base away. The receptor library was made with multiplex PCR. Sequencing used an Illumina HiSeq 4000. iRepertoire HTBI primers and Arm-PCR amplification of CDR3 regions were used to construct TCR beta libraries. PCR products were gel purified before sequencing. In the source study's methods: Gene usage analysis of CDR3 amino acid clonotypes relied on the 60 to 65 TRBV and over 13 TRBJ segments identified across samples. COPE and FqMerger were used to merge filtered high-quality paired reads into contigs. BLAST was used to align contigs to the IMGT TRBV, TRBD and TRBJ reference genes, and CDR3 was defined following IMGT. Highly expanded clones were defined as clonotypes with a frequency above 0.1%. Repertoire diversity was measured by Shannon entropy, and V-J evenness by the Gini coefficient. Clonotypes shared by more than one individual were considered public. TCRdb reprocessed the public reads (quality trimming at Q25 with fastp, clone calling with MiXCR) and kept in-frame beta chains. CDR3 protein sequences are deduplicated, and each keeps its most common genes and DNA. TCRdb's processing, not the authors' own work, is the source of the V and J calls. The sample contains about 620,000 distinct CDR3 sequences, 16% of them found a single time. 15% to 20% of the sample is taken by the ten largest.

These data were also filed under a second study, of T cells in Graves' hyperthyroidism and ophthalmopathy. The second source states: A patient counted as having stable Graves' hyperthyroidism if no progression to ophthalmopathy occurred over 18 months of follow-up. The hyperthyroidism patients were between 18 and 65 years old and newly diagnosed, with a disease duration of less than 2 months. Any patient with an uncontrolled infection, another autoimmune disease, pregnancy or lactation was excluded. Diagnoses relied on clinical symptoms, serum thyroxine and TRAb, thyroid ultrasound and orbital computed tomography. A first-round RT-PCR of the TCR CDR3 used the HTBI primer set with the Qiagen OneStep RT-PCR kit. Blood samples also contained most of the expanded thyroid clonotypes (frequency above 0.001), which suggests that blood repertoires may reflect thyroid immune responses. Ophthalmopathy was separated from stable hyperthyroidism by a 13 V-J signature model, with around 90% sensitivity and approximately 81% specificity obtained in cross-validation and 80%/75% obtained in testing. In validation, the model predicted progression to ophthalmopathy with just under 71% sensitivity and less than 80% specificity, a median of approximately 6.5 months before onset. To identify TCR V-J signatures that set the groups apart, the researchers used a discovery cohort of 95 to 100 patients, made up of 43 with Graves' ophthalmopathy and about 59 with stable Graves' hyperthyroidism. Prospective prediction of ophthalmopathy was tested in an independent validation cohort consisting of 18 to 20 hyperthyroidism patients and more than 15 patients who later progressed to ophthalmopathy. The 100 or so discovery patients were randomly divided into training and test sets at a 7:3 ratio. In several Graves' hyperthyroidism patients, the study also compared T-cell repertoires from thyroid tissue with T-cell repertoires from blood. Once sampling was done, hyperthyroidism patients were given methimazole at a starting dose of 30 mg daily, whereas ophthalmopathy patients were given high-dose intravenous methylprednisolone. A second multiplex PCR round built the libraries, followed by size selection and purification. Libraries were sequenced paired-end with 100 bp reads on an Illumina HiSeq2000. SOAPnuke was used to process the raw data, with reads discarded if the reads contained adapters or uncalled bases, had a mean Phred below 15, or lacked an exact constant-primer or identifier match. High-quality paired reads were merged using COPE v1.2.5, and each unique nucleotide sequence was defined as a clonotype. MiTCR v1.1 was used to align the clonotypes against IMGT TRBV, TRBD and TRBJ reference segments. Analysis was restricted to V-J combinations with a frequency above 0.0001, which covered roughly 99% of repertoires. The TCS score was defined as the ratio of F50 (clonal expansion) to E x V (chaos), calculated using BLOSUM62-based TCRdist between CDR3 peptides within each V-J. Welch's t-statistics and random forest reduced just over 500 V-J features to some 14, which were used in a naive Bayes classifier (R e1071). Sample size was not statistically predetermined, and investigators were not blinded to group allocation. TCR Vbeta CDR3 sequencing of around 130 peripheral blood samples (about 45 ophthalmopathy, about 74 hyperthyroidism and roughly 17 progressor patients) is reported in the paper.

This chain is built from TRBV10-2 and TRBJ1-5; the D gene assignment is ambiguous. This TCR was sampled from a woman under 40 with Graves disease. Donor details come from another sample of the same person, matched by shared clones. Sequenced material: peripheral blood mononuclear cells (PBMCs), taken at new diagnosis, from a patient treated with antithyroid drugs. CDR3 reads: CASSDEGLQPQHF. The DNA sequence is given as TGCGCCAGCAGTGACGAGGGTTTGCAGCCCCAGCATTTT.